The sequence of this TCR beta chain was determined in a study of T cell repertoires in cytomegalovirus infection. For the study at large: Matching HLA type, along with CMV infection, was indicated by public TCR beta signatures. Study results and caveats: CMV-specific TCR beta clonotypes restricted by HLA-C dominated the ex vivo response.

From the reads, TCRdb called clonotypes with MiXCR, one entry per CDR3 protein. The sample yields about 150,000 distinct CDR3 sequences, 23% seen once. Trimming cost V 6 bases and J 0 bases, with 12 bases left between them. This CDR3 comprises 16 residues. The germline V gene encodes CDR1 SGHTA and CDR2 FQGNSA. In its sample, this clonotype was seen many times. The antigen is undetermined. The receptor's source is a human donor in good health (CMV status not recorded). Some clones in this sample may be carry-over from other donors' samples. The chain has TRBV7-2 and TRBJ1-6; perhaps TRBD1 as D (6 bases). The sample taken for sequencing was PBMCs. The CDR3 coding sequence is TGTGCCAGCAGATATACAGGGCGCTCCTATAATTCACCCCTCCACTTT. As protein: CASRYTGRSYNSPLHF.